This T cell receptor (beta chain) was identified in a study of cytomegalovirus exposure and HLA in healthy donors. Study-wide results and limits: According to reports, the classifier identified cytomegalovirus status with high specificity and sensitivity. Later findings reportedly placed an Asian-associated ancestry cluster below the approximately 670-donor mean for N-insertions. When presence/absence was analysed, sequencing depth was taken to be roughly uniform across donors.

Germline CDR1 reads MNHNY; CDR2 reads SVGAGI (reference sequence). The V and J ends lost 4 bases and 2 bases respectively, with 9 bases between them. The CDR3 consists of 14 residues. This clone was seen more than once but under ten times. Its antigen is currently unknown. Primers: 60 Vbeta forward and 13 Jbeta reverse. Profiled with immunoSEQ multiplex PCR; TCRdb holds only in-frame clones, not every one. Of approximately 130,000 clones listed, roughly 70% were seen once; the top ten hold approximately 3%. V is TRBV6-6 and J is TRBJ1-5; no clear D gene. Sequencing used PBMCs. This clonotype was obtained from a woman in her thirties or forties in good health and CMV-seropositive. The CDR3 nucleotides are TGTGCCAGCAGTTCTGCGGGCCGCAATCAGCCCCAGCATTTT. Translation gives CASSSAGRNQPQHF.